This T cell receptor beta chain derives from a study of cytomegalovirus exposure and HLA in healthy donors. The wider study: Researchers previously reported finding 90 million to 130 million unique TCR beta sequences from about 170 million T cells.

Findings and caveats of the study: Analysis performed later found about 18,000 TCR beta sequences associated with HLA alleles at 0.05 false discovery rate. In an earlier analysis, most TCR beta V segments were productive about 90% or about 30% of the time.

Concerning this clone: Its antigen is unknown.

The germline V gene encodes CDR1 SGHTA and CDR2 FQGNSA. After removal of 0 bases from V and 7 bases from J, the junction contained 1 base not matched to a gene. The CDR3 contains 15 residues. It was with 60 Vbeta and 13 Jbeta primers that the PCR ran. The protocol was immunoSEQ multiplex PCR, while the TCRdb copy is restricted to in-frame clones and leaves out a portion. The sample lists about 160,000 clones, 70% to 90% occurring once. What was sequenced was PBMCs. This receptor was taken from a young man in good health and CMV-seropositive. The chain has TRBV7-2 and TRBJ1-6; 9 bases fit TRBD1. The CDR3 DNA reads TGTGCCAGCAGCTTAGCCGGGACAGGGAATTCACCCCTCCACTTT. It is translated as CASSLAGTGNSPLHF.